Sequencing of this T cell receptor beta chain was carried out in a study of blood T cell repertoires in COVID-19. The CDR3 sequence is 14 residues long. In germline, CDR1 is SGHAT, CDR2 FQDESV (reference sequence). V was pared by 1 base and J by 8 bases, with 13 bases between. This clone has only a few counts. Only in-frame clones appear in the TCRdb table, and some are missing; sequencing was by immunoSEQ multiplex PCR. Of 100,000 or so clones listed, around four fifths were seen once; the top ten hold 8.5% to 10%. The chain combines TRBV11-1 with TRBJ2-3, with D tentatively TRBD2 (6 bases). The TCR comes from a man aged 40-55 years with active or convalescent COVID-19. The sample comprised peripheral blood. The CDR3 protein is CASSLERGTVTQYF. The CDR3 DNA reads TGTGCCAGCAGCTTAGAACGGGGGACCGTTACGCAGTATTTT.